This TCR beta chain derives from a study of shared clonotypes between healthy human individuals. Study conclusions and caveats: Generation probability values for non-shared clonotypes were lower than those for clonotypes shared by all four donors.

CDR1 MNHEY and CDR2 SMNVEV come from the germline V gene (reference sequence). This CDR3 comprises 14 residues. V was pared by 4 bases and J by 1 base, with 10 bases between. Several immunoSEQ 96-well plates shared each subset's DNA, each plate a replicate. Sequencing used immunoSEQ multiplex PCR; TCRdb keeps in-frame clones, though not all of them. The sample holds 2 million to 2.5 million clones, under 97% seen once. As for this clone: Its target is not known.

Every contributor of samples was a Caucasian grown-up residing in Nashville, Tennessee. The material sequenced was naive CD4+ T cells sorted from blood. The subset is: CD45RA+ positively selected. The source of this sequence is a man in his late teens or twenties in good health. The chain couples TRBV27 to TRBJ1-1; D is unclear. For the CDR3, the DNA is TGTGCCAGCAGTTCACCCGGGTGGAACACTGAAGCTTTCTTT. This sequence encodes CASSSPGWNTEAFF.